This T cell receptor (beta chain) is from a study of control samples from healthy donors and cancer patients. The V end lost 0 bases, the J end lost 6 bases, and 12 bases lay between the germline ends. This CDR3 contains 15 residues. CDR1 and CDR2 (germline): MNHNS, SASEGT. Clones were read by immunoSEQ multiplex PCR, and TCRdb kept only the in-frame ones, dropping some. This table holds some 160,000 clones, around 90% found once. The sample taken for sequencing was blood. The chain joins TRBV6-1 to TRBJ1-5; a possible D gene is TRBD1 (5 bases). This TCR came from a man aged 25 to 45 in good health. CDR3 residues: CASSEARGESQPQHF. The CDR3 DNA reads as TGTGCCAGCAGTGAAGCGCGGGGGGAGAGTCAGCCCCAGCATTTT.